The 9 T cell receptor beta chains below come from one sample, sequenced in a study of T cell responses to AZD1222 COVID-19 vaccine. Measured with immunoSEQ multiplex PCR; TCRdb has only the in-frame clones, and not every one. The sample holds about 92,000 clones, about 91% seen once. The sample consisted of peripheral blood, taken on day 0 of AZD1222 vaccination. The receptors were gathered from an adult in good health.

The chain employs TRBV7-3 and TRBJ2-3, with 14 bases lining up with TRBD2. Germline V CDR1 and CDR2: SGHTA, FQGTGA. There are 19 residues in the CDR3. Trimming cost V 5 bases and J 4 bases; bases outside gene matches: 14. The CDR3 loop is CASSPGTSGGFGWADTQYF. In DNA, the CDR3 is TGTGCCAGCAGCCCTGGGACTAGCGGGGGATTTGGGTGGGCAGATACGCAGTATTTT.

With respect to this clone: At one end, the junction sequence differs from germline, possibly due to a read error. This chain connects TRBV7-9 to TRBJ1-6, with a weak D call TRBD1 (6 bases). Germline assignment: CDR1 SEHNR and CDR2 FQNEAQ (reference sequence). The CDR3 sequence is 15 residues long. The CDR3 region is CANSLATGGWSPLHF. For the CDR3, the DNA is TGTGCCAACAGCTTAGCGACAGGCGGGTGGTCACCCCTCCACTTT.

J is TRBJ2-5 and V is TRBV6-5; D uncertain. Trimming stripped 2 bases from V and 2 bases from J, with 6 bases between. CDR1 is MNHEY and CDR2 is SVGAGI in the germline V gene. The CDR3 runs to 13 residues. CDR3 nucleotides: TGTGCCAGCAGTTACGTTTTACAAGAGACCCAGTACTTC. This translates into CASSYVLQETQYF.

The rearrangement joins TRBV7-2 to TRBJ2-7; 9 bases fit TRBD1. Per the germline V gene, CDR1 is SGHTA and CDR2 is FQGNSA. The CDR3 runs to 14 residues. After removal of 3 bases from V and 3 bases from J, the junction contained 3 bases not matched to a gene. The CDR3 loop reads CASSLSTGGYEQYF. The CDR3 coding sequence is TGTGCCAGCAGCTTGTCGACAGGGGGCTACGAGCAGTACTTC.

This clone came up once. The rearrangement joins TRBV5-1 to TRBJ2-5; D might be TRBD2 (6 bases). Germline V gene lookup returns CDR1 SGHRS and CDR2 YFSETQ. Trimming pared 0 bases from V and 2 bases from J, leaving 11 bases between. The CDR3 consists of 15 residues. The CDR3 coding sequence is TGCGCCAGCAGCTTGGTGCGGGGATCACAAGAGACCCAGTACTTC. Encoded protein: CASSLVRGSQETQYF.

V and J are TRBV7-9 and TRBJ1-4; maybe TRBD1 (6 bases). The CDR3 spans 13 residues. The ends were cut back, 4 bases at V and 7 bases at J, with 10 bases in the middle. Germline assignment: CDR1 SEHNR and CDR2 FQNEAQ (reference sequence). The CDR3, as DNA: TGTGCCAGCAGCTACAGGGCGGGTGAAAAACTGTTTTTT. It codes for CASSYRAGEKLFF.

This chain uses TRBV4-3 with TRBJ1-2; tentative D call: TRBD1 (6 bases). The germline V gene encodes CDR1 LGHNA and CDR2 YSLEER. V gave up 0 bases and J gave up 2 bases, with 10 bases separating them. This CDR3 is 15 amino acids long. CDR3 in DNA: TGCGCCAGCAGCCAAGAGGGCAGGGGAAACTATGGCTACACCTTC. It yields the protein CASSQEGRGNYGYTF.

The chain carries TRBV7-3 and TRBJ2-6; D is possibly TRBD1 or TRBD2 (5 bases each). CDR1 and CDR2 from the germline V gene are SGHTA and FQGTGA. The CDR3 length is 14 residues. Trimming took off 8 bases at V and 0 bases at J, with 8 bases between the two ends. The CDR3 nucleotides are TGTGCCAGCTCTGGGGGCTCTGGGGCCAACGTCCTGACTTTC. Amino acids: CASSGGSGANVLTF.

The V call is TRBV4-1, the J call TRBJ1-2, with 9 positions matching TRBD1. CDR1 MGHRA and CDR2 YSYEKL come from the germline V gene. This CDR3 is 14 amino acids long. V shed 1 base and J 8 bases; nucleotides not matched to a gene: 5. CDR3 in DNA: TGCGCCAGCAGCCAAGGGGGACAGGGAAGCGGCTACACCTTC. Residues: CASSQGGQGSGYTF.